This T cell receptor beta chain appears in the sequencing data of a study of blood T cells in healthy people across ages. V was trimmed by 1 base and J by 5 bases, leaving 12 bases between them. The CDR3 runs to 15 residues. Germline V CDR1 and CDR2: LNHNV, YYDKDF (reference sequence). Next came a second PCR, run for about 7 to 12 cycles, which used a sample-barcoded 5' primer along with a J-beta primer mix. Every cDNA molecule bore a tag from a template-switch adaptor containing 12 random nucleotides. TCRdb reprocessed the 5' RACE reads with MiXCR, giving one entry per CDR3 protein. The sample records over a million distinct CDR3 sequences, 35% to 45% being singletons.

The TCR was taken from a woman aged 18-35 years in good health. V and J are TRBV15 and TRBJ1-5, with D uncertain. The sequencing input was blood. The CDR3 loop is CATSRVGGFDQPQHF. The CDR3 nucleotides read TGTGCCACCAGCAGAGTGGGAGGGTTCGATCAGCCCCAGCATTTT.